The 25 T cell receptor beta chains in this list originate from one sample, sequenced in a study of T-cell reconstitution after alpha-beta-depleted transplantation in children. This sample's TCRbeta library carried unique molecular identifier barcodes. Using its own MiXCR run on the PCR reads, TCRdb lists one record per CDR3 protein. Of approximately 640,000 distinct CDR3 sequences listed, roughly 17% were seen once; the top ten hold around 0.96%. The source was PBMCs from the stem cell graft donor, collected from the stem cell graft. Receptors originate from a human donor who donated a stem cell graft to a child with acute myeloid leukemia.

This clonotype was picked up a small number of times. The chain recombines TRBV7-2 with TRBJ2-7, with D possibly matching TRBD1 (6 bases). There are 13 residues in the CDR3. Germline V gives CDR1 SGHTA, CDR2 FQGNSA. Deletions cut 3 bases from V and 6 bases from J, with 12 bases between. CDR3 sequence: CASSLDSRIEQYF. The CDR3 DNA is TGTGCCAGCAGCTTGGACAGTCGAATCGAGCAGTACTTC.

This chain links TRBV4-2 with TRBJ2-2, with D unclear. CDR3 length equals 15 residues. Trimming took 4 bases from V and 7 from J, leaving 16 bases between them. Germline-derived CDR1 and CDR2 are LGHNA and YNFKEQ. The CDR3 loop is CASSPNKDVSGELFF. In DNA, the CDR3 is TGTGCCAGCAGCCCGAACAAGGACGTTAGCGGGGAGCTGTTTTTT.

This clonotype has at least ten counts. V and J are TRBV29-1 and TRBJ1-2, with 9 nucleotides matching TRBD1. J was trimmed by 6 bases and V by 5 bases; bases with no gene match: 10. CDR1 and CDR2 from the germline V gene are SQVTM and ANQGSEA. The CDR3 totals 14 residues. CDR3 coding DNA: TGCAGCGTTCGGCTCCCGGGACAGGGAGATGGCTACACCTTC. It encodes CSVRLPGQGDGYTF.

The V call is TRBV4-3, the J call TRBJ2-1, with 9 bases aligning to TRBD1. After removal of 1 base from V and 12 bases from J, the junction contained 13 bases not matched to a gene. The CDR3 sequence is 16 residues long. Germline V gene lookup returns CDR1 LGHNA and CDR2 YSLEER. The CDR3 reads CASSQVPGTGTLVQFF. CDR3 coding DNA: TGCGCCAGCAGCCAAGTCCCCGGGACAGGGACTTTAGTGCAGTTCTTC.

The genes are TRBV7-2 and TRBJ1-4; D is unclear. The CDR3 is 14 residues long. Germline V gene lookup returns CDR1 SGHTA and CDR2 FQGNSA. Trimming stripped 6 bases from V and 5 bases from J, with 13 bases between. The CDR3 loop reads CASRLRSKNEKLFF. The CDR3 nucleotides are TGTGCCAGCAGGCTACGATCTAAAAATGAAAAACTGTTTTTT.

This clonotype was seen ten or more times. The rearrangement uses TRBV20-1 and TRBJ2-4; D remains unclear. Germline assignment: CDR1 DFQATT and CDR2 SNEGSKA (reference sequence). Trimming left V 5 bases short and J 6 bases short, with 11 bases between. The CDR3 contains 12 residues. The CDR3 reads CSASKAANIQYF. The CDR3 DNA sequence: TGCAGTGCTTCGAAAGCAGCAAACATTCAGTACTTC.

The genes are TRBV7-9 and TRBJ2-7, with 12 bases that match TRBD1. The germline gives CDR1 SEHNR, CDR2 FQNEAQ (reference sequence). This CDR3 is built from 14 residues. V was pared by 5 bases and J by 3 bases, with 2 bases of the junction left unmatched. In DNA, the CDR3 is TGTGCCAGCAGCGGGACAGGGGGCCACTACGAGCAGTACTTC. This gives the protein CASSGTGGHYEQYF.

V is TRBV9 and J is TRBJ2-1; 7 bases align to TRBD2. Germline CDR1 and CDR2: SGDLS and YYNGEE. The CDR3 has 15 residues. Losses at the gene ends were 3 bases for V and 6 bases for J; bases not matched to a gene: 9. The CDR3 reads CASSAVVGGSNEQFF. The DNA for the CDR3 is TGTGCCAGCAGCGCCGTCGTGGGGGGGAGCAATGAGCAGTTCTTC.

This clonotype was recorded many times. CDR3 region: CASSQPVTGELFF. CDR3 in DNA: TGTGCCAGCAGTCAACCTGTCACCGGGGAGCTGTTTTTT. The V gene is TRBV6-1, the J gene TRBJ2-2; D remains unclear. The CDR3 extends over 13 amino acids. CDR1 MNHNS and CDR2 SASEGT come from the germline V gene. Between the trimmed V and J ends, which lost 5 bases and 4 bases, there was a span of 8 bases.

This clonotype was picked up many times. The chain couples TRBV15 to TRBJ2-7, with D perhaps TRBD1 (7 bases). The CDR3 is 16 residues long. In germline, CDR1 is LNHNV, CDR2 YYDKDF (reference sequence). Trimming shortened V by 6 bases and J by 3 bases, and 21 bases separated the two germline ends. The CDR3 region has the DNA TGTGCCACCAGGCCGACAGGGAGGACACCCGACTACGAGCAGTACTTC. Amino acids: CATRPTGRTPDYEQYF.

This clonotype was detected ten times or more. This chain joins TRBV12-3 or TRBV12-4 and TRBJ2-2; tentatively, D is TRBD2 (6 bases). The V gene lost 5 bases and the J gene lost 0 bases, with 10 bases spanning the gap. The CDR3 is 15 amino acids. As DNA, the CDR3 is TGTGCCAGCAGTGGAGGGGAGTCGAACACCGGGGAGCTGTTTTTT. Amino acids: CASSGGESNTGELFF.

This clonotype was seen ten or more times. CDR3 nucleotides: TGTGCCAGCAGTTTCTCGGTGAACACTGAAGCTTTCTTT. Translation: CASSFSVNTEAFF. The chain employs TRBV12-3 or TRBV12-4 and TRBJ1-1; D uncertain. V was cut by 3 bases and J by 0 bases, with 5 bases left in between. The CDR3 has 13 amino acids.

This clonotype has ten or more counts. The chain recombines TRBV7-9 with TRBJ2-7, with D hard to call. The germline CDR1 and CDR2 sequences are SEHNR and FQNEAQ (reference sequence). CDR3 size: 12 residues. Trimming left V 2 bases short and J 3 bases short, with 5 bases between. The CDR3 DNA reads as TGTGCCAGCAGCTTAAACAGCTACGAGCAGTACGTC. This encodes CASSLNSYEQYV.

This clonotype came up a few times. V is TRBV25-1 and J is TRBJ1-2; TRBD1 agrees at 7 bases. CDR3 length: 14 residues. The V gene end was trimmed by 1 base and the J gene end by 8 bases; junction bases not matched to a gene: 7. Germline V gene lookup returns CDR1 MGHDK and CDR2 SYGVNS. This CDR3 reads CASSESTGRHGYTF. CDR3 sequence (DNA): TGTGCCAGCAGTGAATCGACAGGGCGTCACGGCTACACCTTC.

The chain links TRBV5-1 to TRBJ2-5; perhaps TRBD2 as D (5 bases). Trimming left V 2 bases short and J 2 bases short, with 16 bases between. CDR3 length: 16 amino acids. The germline V gene encodes CDR1 SGHRS and CDR2 YFSETQ. The CDR3: CASSFGDRAIQETQYF. The CDR3 DNA reads TGCGCCAGCAGCTTCGGGGATAGGGCTATACAAGAGACCCAGTACTTC.

This clonotype was picked up a small number of times. The chain has TRBV7-9 and TRBJ2-7; D gene ambiguous. Germline loops: CDR1 SEHNR, CDR2 FQNEAQ (reference sequence). The CDR3 runs to 12 residues. Trimming pared 1 base from V and 6 bases from J, leaving 7 bases between. The CDR3 coding sequence is TGTGCCAGCAGCTTAGGAGGAAGCGAGCAGTACGTC. Translating it yields CASSLGGSEQYV.

The chain has TRBV12-3 or TRBV12-4 and TRBJ1-2; D gene unclear. This CDR3 is 13 amino acids long. V lost 3 bases and J 6 bases, leaving 11 bases between the germline ends. The CDR3 region is CASSFSGLNGYTF. The CDR3 coding sequence is TGTGCCAGCAGTTTTTCTGGGTTAAATGGCTACACCTTC.

This chain uses TRBV5-5 with TRBJ1-5; 10 bases align to TRBD1. Germline-derived CDR1 and CDR2 are SGHKS and YYEKEE (reference sequence). The J segment lost 5 bases and the V segment lost 0 bases, leaving 8 bases of the junction unmatched. The CDR3 has 17 residues. Here the CDR3 DNA reads TGTGCCAGCAGCTTGGAAGGGAAGACAGGGGGCTATCAGCCCCAGCATTTT. Amino acid sequence: CASSLEGKTGGYQPQHF. Full variable domain (missing parts from reference TRBV5-5 and TRBJ1-5): DAGVTQSPTHLIKTRGQQVTLRCSPISGHKSVSWYQQVLGQGPQFIFQYYEKEERGRGNFPDRFSARQFPNYSSELNVNALLLGDSALYLCASSLEGKTGGYQPQHFGDGTRLSIL.

The chain is built from TRBV20-1 and TRBJ2-2; tentative D call: TRBD1 (6 bases). CDR1 and CDR2 from the germline V gene are DFQATT and SNEGSKA (reference sequence). Deletions cut 0 bases from V and 4 bases from J, with 12 bases between. The CDR3 is 15 residues long. The CDR3 nucleotides read TGCAGTGCTAGAGATTCCCTGACAGGCACCGGGGAGCTGTTTTTT. Its translation: CSARDSLTGTGELFF.

This clonotype was observed at least ten times. The V gene is TRBV20-1, the J gene TRBJ1-4; D uncertain. V lost 0 bases and J lost 5, with 10 bases in between. Germline CDR1 DFQATT, CDR2 SNEGSKA (reference sequence). This CDR3 comprises 14 residues. The CDR3 reads CSARDWSSNEKLFF. CDR3 in DNA: TGCAGTGCTAGAGATTGGTCCTCGAATGAAAAACTGTTTTTT.

The rearrangement joins TRBV7-2 to TRBJ2-7; TRBD1 matches 7 bases. The CDR3 covers 13 residues. Germline trimming cut 5 bases from V and 3 bases from J; bases unmatched to any gene: 4. Germline CDR1 and CDR2: SGHTA and FQGNSA. The CDR3 spells CASSDGDSYEQYF. The CDR3 bases are TGTGCCAGCAGCGATGGGGACAGCTACGAGCAGTACTTC. The whole variable domain, filled in from reference TRBV7-2 and TRBJ2-7, reads GAGVSQSPSNKVTEKGKDVELRCDPISGHTALYWYRQSLGQGLEFLIYFQGNSAPDKSGLPSDRFSAERTGGSVSTLTIQRTQQEDSAVYLCASSDGDSYEQYFGPGTRLTVT.

The table lists this clonotype with a few counts. This chain connects TRBV12-3 or TRBV12-4 to TRBJ1-5, with TRBD1 matching over 9 bases. J was trimmed by 8 bases and V by 3 bases; bases with no gene match: 5. The CDR3 totals 14 residues. The CDR3 loop reads CASSLGTGMKPQHF. CDR3 nucleotide sequence: TGTGCCAGCAGTTTGGGGACAGGGATGAAGCCCCAGCATTTT.

The chain joins TRBV4-1 to TRBJ2-3, with D possibly TRBD1 on 6 matching bases. Germline V gene sequence: CDR1 MGHRA, CDR2 YSYEKL. This CDR3 is 13 amino acids long. The germline V and J ends were trimmed by 1 base and 15 bases, with 17 bases remaining between them. DNA of the CDR3: TGCGCCAGCAGCCAAGTACCCGGGACACCGCCCTATTTT. Its protein is CASSQVPGTPPYF.

This clonotype was recorded at least ten times. The chain employs TRBV9 and TRBJ1-1; D is uncertain. The CDR3 contains 16 residues. The germline CDR1 and CDR2 sequences are SGDLS and YYNGEE. Trimming removed 3 bases from V and 2 bases from J, with 17 bases in between. The CDR3 reads CASSGGGVWGNTEAFF. CDR3 sequence (DNA): TGTGCCAGCAGCGGAGGTGGGGTTTGGGGAAACACTGAAGCTTTCTTT.

In its sample, this clonotype was seen a few times. The rearrangement joins TRBV20-1 to TRBJ2-3; D possibly corresponds to TRBD2 (6 bases). This CDR3 region has 17 residues. V dropped 0 bases and J dropped 4 bases, with 20 bases sitting between them. In germline, CDR1 is DFQATT, CDR2 SNEGSKA (reference sequence). DNA of the CDR3: TGCAGTGCTAGAGAGAAGGATCGGAGGGGAGTGTCAGATACGCAGTATTTT. Translated, it gives CSAREKDRRGVSDTQYF.